This T cell receptor (beta chain) derives from a study of blood T cell repertoires in COVID-19. About the study: Sites in the United States, Italy and Spain provided acute and convalescent COVID-19 samples. T cells, B-cell-depleted T cells, or PBMCs supplied cDNA or gDNA.

The CDR3 contains 16 residues. The germline V and J ends were trimmed by 0 bases and 0 bases, with 9 bases remaining between them. Germline V CDR1 and CDR2: MNHEY, SVGAGI. Study processing details: Estimates of nucleated cell counts were drawn from the amplification of reference gene primers. Profiling relied on immunoSEQ multiplex PCR, and the TCRdb table lists in-frame clones only, not all of them. The V and J calls and the clone size are those of that table, but D and trimming were determined from the DNA. This table holds approximately 72,000 clones, approximately 86% found once. This sequence joins TRBV6-5 and TRBJ1-3; D is perhaps TRBD1 (6 bases). The sequence was collected from a woman aged 60-75 years with acute or convalescent COVID-19. Sequencing used peripheral blood. CDR3 in amino acids: CASSYSGRGSGNTIYF. CDR3 DNA sequence: TGTGCCAGCAGTTACTCGGGCAGGGGCTCTGGAAACACCATATATTTT.